The rows below give T cell receptor beta chains drawn from one sample of a study of shared clonotypes between healthy human individuals. Assay used: immunoSEQ multiplex PCR; TCRdb lists only in-frame clones, some missing. Of 2 million to 2.5 million clones listed, approximately 95% are singletons. The specimen sequenced was naive CD4+ T cells sorted from blood. These receptors were obtained from a man younger than 35 in good health. The CDR3 runs from the conserved cysteine through the conserved F or W. D genes are given only for firm matches. For some rows the clone size is stated as once, few or many, or as a class when expanded; others skip it.

abundance	d_gene	v_gene	j_gene	CDR3nt	CDR3aa
NA	NA	TRBV5-1	TRBJ2-2	TGCGCCAGCAGCTTGGCCTCAGAGATCACCGGGGAGCTGTTTTTT	CASSLASEITGELFF
once	TRBD1	TRBV7-2	TRBJ2-7	TGTGCCAGCAGCTCGGGACAGATCTACGAGCAGTACTTC	CASSSGQIYEQYF
NA	NA	TRBV6-1	TRBJ1-2	TGTGCCAGCAGTGAAGCGGAGTTGGGGGCCGGCTACACCTTC	CASSEAELGAGYTF
NA	NA	TRBV5-1	TRBJ1-1	TGCGCCAGCAGCACGGGACAGAACACTGAAGCTTTCTTT	CASSTGQNTEAFF
NA	NA	TRBV6-1	TRBJ2-5	TGTGCCAGCACCAAAGGGGGGGGAAGGAGCGAGACCCAGTACTTC	CASTKGGGRSETQYF
NA	NA	TRBV4-1	TRBJ2-7	TGCGCCAGCAGCCTCCCGGCGGGCTACGGCCACAAGCGCTACGAGCAGTACTTC	CASSLPAGYGHKRYEQYF
NA	NA	TRBV7-9	TRBJ1-3	TGTGCCAGCAGCTGGGACCCAAGCTCTGGAAACACCATATATTTT	CASSWDPSSGNTIYF
NA	NA	TRBV28	TRBJ2-7	TGTGCCAGCAGACCGGGACTTCTCTACGAGCAGTACTTC	CASRPGLLYEQYF
NA	TRBD1	TRBV18	TRBJ1-5	TGTGCCAGCTCAATTGGACAGGGGAATCTCAATCAGCCCCAGCATTTT	CASSIGQGNLNQPQHF
NA	TRBD2	TRBV9	TRBJ2-3	TGTGCCAGCAGCCTGCTAGCGGAAAGCACAGATACGCAGTATTTT	CASSLLAESTDTQYF
NA	NA	TRBV6-5	TRBJ2-2	TGTGCCAGCAGTTACCGCCGGACCGGGGAGCTGTTTTTT	CASSYRRTGELFF
NA	NA	TRBV6-6	TRBJ1-2	TGTGCCAGCAGTTACAGTGAAACTAACTATGGCTACACCTTC	CASSYSETNYGYTF
NA	TRBD1	TRBV2	TRBJ2-2	TGTGCCAGCAGTGGGGACAGATGGAACACCGGGGAGCTGTTTTTT	CASSGDRWNTGELFF
NA	TRBD1	TRBV5-1	TRBJ1-5	TGCGCCAGCAGTCCCGAGGGACAGGTCAAACATTTT	CASSPEGQVKHF
once	NA	TRBV7-9	TRBJ1-5	TGTGCCAGCAGCTTAGCGTTTGAATTTAATAGCAATCAGCCCCAGCATTTT	CASSLAFEFNSNQPQHF
once	NA	TRBV7-9	TRBJ2-2	TGTGCCAGCAGCTTAGGCCAAAGTGTGAACACCGGGGAGCTGTTTTTT	CASSLGQSVNTGELFF
NA	NA	TRBV27	TRBJ2-2	TGTGCCAGCAGCCCCCGAAGCGATCCGGGCACCGGGGAGCTGTTTTTT	CASSPRSDPGTGELFF